This is a list of T cell receptor beta chains from one sample in a study of T cell responses to AZD1222 COVID-19 vaccine. The protocol was immunoSEQ multiplex PCR, while the TCRdb copy is restricted to in-frame clones and leaves out a portion. The profile covers some 120,000 clones, with 70% to 90% appearing a single time and roughly 1.7% taken by the ten largest. This specimen consisted of peripheral blood, obtained on day 0 of AZD1222 vaccination. Source of these receptors: an adult in good health. The CDR3 runs from the conserved cysteine through the conserved F or W. Fields, in order: J gene, V gene, clone size, D gene, CDR3 DNA, CDR3 protein. The D gene is left open where the match is weak. Rows may omit the clone size; those that give it use once, few, many or a size class.

J gene: TRBJ2-1; V gene: TRBV13; clone size: -; D gene: TRBD2; CDR3 DNA: TGTGCCAGCAGCCCCTCCCTCCCTAGCGGAAGAAACAATGAGCAGTTCTTC; CDR3 protein: CASSPSLPSGRNNEQFF
J gene: TRBJ2-7; V gene: TRBV30; clone size: few; D gene: -; CDR3 DNA: TGTGCCTGGAGTGCTCCCGGCTACGAGCAGTACTTC; CDR3 protein: CAWSAPGYEQYF
J gene: TRBJ2-5; V gene: TRBV2; clone size: -; D gene: TRBD2; CDR3 DNA: TGTGCCAGCAGACCCGGGACTAGCGGGATGGAGACCCAGTACTTC; CDR3 protein: CASRPGTSGMETQYF
J gene: TRBJ2-1; V gene: TRBV12-5; clone size: once; D gene: -; CDR3 DNA: TGTGCTAGTGGTTTCCCAGGGGAGCAGTTCTTC; CDR3 protein: CASGFPGEQFF
J gene: TRBJ2-3; V gene: TRBV27; clone size: -; D gene: TRBD2; CDR3 DNA: TGTGCCAGCAAGCACCGCGGGAGGGGGACAGATACGCAGTATTTT; CDR3 protein: CASKHRGRGTDTQYF
J gene: TRBJ2-1; V gene: TRBV7-8; clone size: -; D gene: -; CDR3 DNA: TGTGCCAGCAGCTTATTACCCGTTGAGCAGTTCTTC; CDR3 protein: CASSLLPVEQFF
J gene: TRBJ1-6; V gene: TRBV7-8; clone size: -; D gene: -; CDR3 DNA: TGTGCCAGCAGCTTAGTTGGGGCCGCCGGTAATTCACCCCTCCACTTT; CDR3 protein: CASSLVGAAGNSPLHF
J gene: TRBJ1-5; V gene: TRBV2; clone size: -; D gene: -; CDR3 DNA: TGTGCCAGCAGTGAGGCTAGCAATCAGCCCCAGCATTTT; CDR3 protein: CASSEASNQPQHF
J gene: TRBJ1-1; V gene: TRBV11-3; clone size: -; D gene: -; CDR3 DNA: TGTGCCAGCAGCCATCAGTGGAACACTGAAGCTTTCTTT; CDR3 protein: CASSHQWNTEAFF
J gene: TRBJ2-7; V gene: TRBV6-2/TRBV6-3; clone size: -; D gene: -; CDR3 DNA: TGTGCCAGCAGTCCCCGTCGGGGGTTCTCCTACGAGCAGTACTTC; CDR3 protein: CASSPRRGFSYEQYF
J gene: TRBJ1-2; V gene: TRBV29-1; clone size: -; D gene: -; CDR3 DNA: TGCAGCGCTGGGGACTTCTATGGCTACACCTTC; CDR3 protein: CSAGDFYGYTF
J gene: TRBJ2-5; V gene: TRBV6-5; clone size: -; D gene: -; CDR3 DNA: TGTGCCAGCAGTTACTCCCCGGGGGAGACCCAGTACTTC; CDR3 protein: CASSYSPGETQYF
J gene: TRBJ1-4; V gene: TRBV5-1; clone size: -; D gene: TRBD1; CDR3 DNA: TGCGCCAGCAGCAGTTCGACAGGGCAGGGCGAAAAACTGTTTTTT; CDR3 protein: CASSSSTGQGEKLFF
J gene: TRBJ1-1; V gene: TRBV11-2; clone size: -; D gene: TRBD1; CDR3 DNA: TGTGCCAGCAGCTCGAGGACAGGCCCGAACACTGAAGCTTTCTTT; CDR3 protein: CASSSRTGPNTEAFF
J gene: TRBJ1-2; V gene: TRBV5-4; clone size: few; D gene: -; CDR3 DNA: TGTGCCAGCAGCTTGGCCTTTGGGGTCCTGAGCTACACCTTC; CDR3 protein: CASSLAFGVLSYTF
J gene: TRBJ1-2; V gene: TRBV6-5; clone size: -; D gene: TRBD1; CDR3 DNA: TGTGCCACCCAGACAGGGGACGCCCGTCGGTATGGCTACACCTTC; CDR3 protein: CATQTGDARRYGYTF
J gene: TRBJ1-1; V gene: TRBV19; clone size: -; D gene: TRBD1; CDR3 DNA: TGTGCCAGTAGTAGACAGGGGTTGGGCACTGAAGCTTTCTTT; CDR3 protein: CASSRQGLGTEAFF
J gene: TRBJ1-2; V gene: TRBV7-2; clone size: -; D gene: -; CDR3 DNA: TGTGCCAGCAGCTCATACAGGTTATCCTATGGCTACACCTTC; CDR3 protein: CASSSYRLSYGYTF
J gene: TRBJ1-2; V gene: TRBV3-1/TRBV3-2; clone size: -; D gene: TRBD1; CDR3 DNA: TGTGCCAGCAGCCAAGTGGGCATTCAGGGGGGAGAAGACTATGGCTACACCTTC; CDR3 protein: CASSQVGIQGGEDYGYTF